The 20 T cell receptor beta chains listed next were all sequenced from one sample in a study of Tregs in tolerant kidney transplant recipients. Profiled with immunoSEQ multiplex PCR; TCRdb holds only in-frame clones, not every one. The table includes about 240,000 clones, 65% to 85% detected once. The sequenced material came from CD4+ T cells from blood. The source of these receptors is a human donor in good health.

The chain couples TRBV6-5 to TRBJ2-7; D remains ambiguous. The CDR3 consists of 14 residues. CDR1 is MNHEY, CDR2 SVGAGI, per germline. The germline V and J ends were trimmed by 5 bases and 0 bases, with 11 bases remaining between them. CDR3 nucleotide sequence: TGTGCCAGCAGTCCCCGGAGTCTCTCCTACGAGCAGTACTTC. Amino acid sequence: CASSPRSLSYEQYF.

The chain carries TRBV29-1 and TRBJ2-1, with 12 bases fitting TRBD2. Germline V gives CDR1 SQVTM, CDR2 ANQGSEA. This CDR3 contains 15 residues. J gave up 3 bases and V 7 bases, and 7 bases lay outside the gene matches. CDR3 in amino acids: CSALGTSGYYNEQFF. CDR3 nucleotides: TGCAGCGCCCTGGGGACTAGCGGGTACTACAATGAGCAGTTCTTC.

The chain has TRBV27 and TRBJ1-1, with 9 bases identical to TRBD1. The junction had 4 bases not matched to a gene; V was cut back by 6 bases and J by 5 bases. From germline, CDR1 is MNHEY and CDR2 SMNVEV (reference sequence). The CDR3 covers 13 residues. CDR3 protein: CASSTDRGTEAFF. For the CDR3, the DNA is TGTGCCAGCAGCACCGACAGGGGGACTGAAGCTTTCTTT.

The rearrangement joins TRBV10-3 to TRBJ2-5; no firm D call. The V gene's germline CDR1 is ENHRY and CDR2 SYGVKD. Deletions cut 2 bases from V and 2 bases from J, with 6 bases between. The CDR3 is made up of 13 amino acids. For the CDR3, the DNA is TGTGCCATCAGTGAGCGATTTCAAGAGACCCAGTACTTC. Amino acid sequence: CAISERFQETQYF.

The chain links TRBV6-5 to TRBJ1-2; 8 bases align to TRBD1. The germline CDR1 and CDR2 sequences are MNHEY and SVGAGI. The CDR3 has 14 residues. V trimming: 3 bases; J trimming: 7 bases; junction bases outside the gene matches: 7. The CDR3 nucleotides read TGTGCCAGCAGTTATTTTGCCGGGACAGGTGGCTACACCTTC. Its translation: CASSYFAGTGGYTF.

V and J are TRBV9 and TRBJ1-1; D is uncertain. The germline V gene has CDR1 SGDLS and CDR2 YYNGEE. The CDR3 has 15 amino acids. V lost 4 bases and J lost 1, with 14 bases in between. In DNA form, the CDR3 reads TGTGCCAGCAGCCCAACCCCGGGTGGGAACACTGAAGCTTTCTTT. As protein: CASSPTPGGNTEAFF.

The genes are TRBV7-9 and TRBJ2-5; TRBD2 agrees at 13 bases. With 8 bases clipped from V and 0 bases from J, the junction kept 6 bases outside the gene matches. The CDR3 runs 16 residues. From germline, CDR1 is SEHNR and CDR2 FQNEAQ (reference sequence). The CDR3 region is CASGSGTSGNQETQYF. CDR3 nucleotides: TGTGCCAGCGGATCCGGGACTAGCGGGAACCAAGAGACCCAGTACTTC.

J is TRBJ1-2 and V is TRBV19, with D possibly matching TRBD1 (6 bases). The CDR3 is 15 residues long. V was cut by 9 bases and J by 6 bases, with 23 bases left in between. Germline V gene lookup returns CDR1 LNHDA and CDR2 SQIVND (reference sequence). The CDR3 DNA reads TGTGCCAGCCAGTTTAACAGGGAAGAGGCTAATGGCTACACCTTC. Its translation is CASQFNREEANGYTF. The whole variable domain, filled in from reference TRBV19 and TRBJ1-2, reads DGGITQSPKYLFRKEGQNVTLSCEQNLNHDAMYWYRQDPGQGLRLIYYSQIVNDFQKGDIAEGYSVSREKKESFPLTVTSAQKNPTAFYLCASQFNREEANGYTFGSGTRLTVV.

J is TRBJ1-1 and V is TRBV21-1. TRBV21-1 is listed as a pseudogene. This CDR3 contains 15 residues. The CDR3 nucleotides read TGTGCCAGCAGCAGAATTCCAGGGTGGGAGACTGAAGCTTTCTTT. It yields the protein CASSRIPGWETEAFF.

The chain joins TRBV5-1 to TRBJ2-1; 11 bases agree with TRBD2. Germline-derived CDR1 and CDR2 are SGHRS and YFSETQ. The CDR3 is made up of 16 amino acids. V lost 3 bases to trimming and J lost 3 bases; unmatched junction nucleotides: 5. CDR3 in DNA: TGCGCCAGCAGCTACCGCGGGACTAGCGGCTACAATGAGCAGTTCTTC. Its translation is CASSYRGTSGYNEQFF.

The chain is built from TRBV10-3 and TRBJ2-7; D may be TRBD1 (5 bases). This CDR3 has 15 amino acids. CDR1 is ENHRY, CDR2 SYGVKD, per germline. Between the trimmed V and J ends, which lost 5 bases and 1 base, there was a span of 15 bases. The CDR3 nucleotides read TGTGCCATCAGTCCGGACAAGTTGGTTTCCTACGAGCAGTACTTC. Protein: CAISPDKLVSYEQYF.

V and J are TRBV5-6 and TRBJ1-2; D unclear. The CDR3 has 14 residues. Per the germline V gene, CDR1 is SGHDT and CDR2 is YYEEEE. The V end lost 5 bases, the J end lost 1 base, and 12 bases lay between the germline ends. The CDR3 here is CASRGQDRNYGYTF. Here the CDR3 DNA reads TGTGCCAGCAGGGGCCAGGACCGTAACTATGGCTACACCTTC. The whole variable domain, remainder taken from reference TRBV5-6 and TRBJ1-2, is DAGVTQSPTHLIKTRGQQVTLRCSPKSGHDTVSWYQQALGQGPQFIFQYYEEEERQRGNFPDRFSGHQFPNYSSELNVNALLLGDSALYLCASRGQDRNYGYTFGSGTRLTVV.

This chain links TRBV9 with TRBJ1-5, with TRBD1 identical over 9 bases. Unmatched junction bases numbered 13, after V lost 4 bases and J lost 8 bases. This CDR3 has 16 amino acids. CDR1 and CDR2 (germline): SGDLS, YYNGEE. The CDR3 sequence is CASSPGGQGIGEPQHF. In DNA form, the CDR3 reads TGTGCCAGCAGCCCCGGGGGACAGGGAATCGGGGAGCCCCAGCATTTT.

CDR3 sequence reads: CASSTREGLQYF. The CDR3, as DNA: TGTGCCAGCAGCACTCGCGAGGGTCTACAGTATTTT. The chain couples TRBV7-3 to TRBJ2-3; a weak D match, TRBD2 (5 bases). The CDR3 is 12 residues long. V was pared by 5 bases and J by 12 bases, with 15 bases between. CDR1 is SGHTA and CDR2 is FQGTGA in the germline V gene.

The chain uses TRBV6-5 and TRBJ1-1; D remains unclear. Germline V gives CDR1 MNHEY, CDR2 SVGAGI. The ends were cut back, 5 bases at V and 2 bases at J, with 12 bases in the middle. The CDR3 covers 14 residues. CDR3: CASSPSTLNTEAFF. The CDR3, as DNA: TGTGCCAGCAGTCCCTCGACACTAAACACTGAAGCTTTCTTT.

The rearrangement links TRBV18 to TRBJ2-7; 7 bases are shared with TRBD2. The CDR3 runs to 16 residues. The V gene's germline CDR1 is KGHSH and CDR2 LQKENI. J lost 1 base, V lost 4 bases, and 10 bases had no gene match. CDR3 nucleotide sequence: TGTGCCAGCTCACGAACGATTAGCGGGTCGTCCTACGAGCAGTACTTC. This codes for CASSRTISGSSYEQYF. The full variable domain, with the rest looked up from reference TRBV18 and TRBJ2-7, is NAGVMQNPRHLVRRRGQEARLRCSPMKGHSHVYWYRQLPEEGLKFMVYLQKENIIDESGMPKERFSAEFPKEGPSILRIQQVVRGDSAAYFCASSRTISGSSYEQYFGPGTRLTVT.

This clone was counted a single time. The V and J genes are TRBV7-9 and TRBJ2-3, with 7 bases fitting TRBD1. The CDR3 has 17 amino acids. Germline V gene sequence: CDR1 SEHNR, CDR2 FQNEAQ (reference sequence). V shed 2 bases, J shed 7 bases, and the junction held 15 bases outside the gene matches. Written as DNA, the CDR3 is TGTGCCAGCAGCTTACCCCTTCCGGGACAGACGTATAATACGCAGTATTTT. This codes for CASSLPLPGQTYNTQYF.

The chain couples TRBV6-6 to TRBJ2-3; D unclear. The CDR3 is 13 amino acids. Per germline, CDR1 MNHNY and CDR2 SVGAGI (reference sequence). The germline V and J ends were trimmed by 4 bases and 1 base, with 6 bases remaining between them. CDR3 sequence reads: CASSLYGTDTQYF. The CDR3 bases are TGTGCCAGCAGTTTGTACGGCACAGATACGCAGTATTTT.

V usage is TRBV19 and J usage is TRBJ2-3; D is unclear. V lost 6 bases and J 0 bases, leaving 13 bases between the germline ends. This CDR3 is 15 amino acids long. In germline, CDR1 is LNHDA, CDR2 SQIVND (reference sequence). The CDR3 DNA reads TGTGCCAGTAGGAGAAGCGAGTCTAGCACAGATACGCAGTATTTT. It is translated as CASRRSESSTDTQYF.

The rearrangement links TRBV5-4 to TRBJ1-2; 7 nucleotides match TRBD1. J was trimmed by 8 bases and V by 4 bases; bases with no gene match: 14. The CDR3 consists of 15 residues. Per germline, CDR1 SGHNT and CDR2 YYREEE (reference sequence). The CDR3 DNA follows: TGTGCCAGCAGCCAGATCATGACAGGGTCGGTAGGCTACACCTTC. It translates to CASSQIMTGSVGYTF.